This TCR beta chain comes out of a study of breast tumors, draining lymph nodes, adjacent tissues (dated by TCRdb to 2016 to 2018). About the study as a whole: The study compared TCR beta repertoires across tumor, adjacent nontumor tissue and axillary lymph nodes from breast cancer patients. The study aimed to assess the relationships and possible T-cell exchange between tumor, surrounding tissue and draining lymph node repertoires in human breast cancer. Broader findings and caveats from the paper: The study presented the conclusion that tumor T cells originate in lymph nodes as consistent with a hypothesis, not as something directly demonstrated. Tumor and nontumor tissue repertoires were found to be significantly more similar in luminal-like than in basal-like breast cancer. Tumor T-cell repertoires showed less diversity than lymph node repertoires and more diversity than nontumor tissue repertoires, and tumor T-cell repertoires showed preferential V and J gene usage. A scenario in which most tumor T cells derive from the lymph node and then expand within tumor tissue was judged to be consistent with the data.

This clonotype showed up many times. There is no known antigen for this receptor. No much larger clone exists at a distance of one base, and base qualities are not known. Lymph node samples came from the axillary draining lymph nodes of breast cancer patients. TCRdb names Illumina HiSeq 2000 as the instrument used. Multiplex PCR amplification was used to generate the TCR beta chain libraries. High-throughput sequencing was used to analyze the amplified TCR beta chain products. TCRdb applied fastp at Q25 and MiXCR to the public reads, then kept only in-frame beta chains. One record per CDR3 amino acid sequence lists the most common genes and DNA. This sample gives 150,000 to 200,000 distinct CDR3 sequences in total; 30% to 40% of them show up just once. About 3.8% of the sample comes from the top ten. Source material: axillary lymph node tissue. The receptor was isolated from a female donor with breast cancer. Some clones in this sample may be carry-over from other donors' samples.

This receptor carries the CDR3 CASSFRYANSYEQYF. DNA sequence: TGTGCCAGCAGCTTCCGATACGCTAATTCCTACGAGCAGTACTTC. The chain is assembled from TRBV3-1 and TRBJ2-7; the D gene lacks a confident call. V and J lose 5 bases and 1 base, and a span of 15 bases separates them. The germline V gene (reference sequence) yields LGHDT for CDR1 and YNNKEL for CDR2. Including the terminal cysteine and phenylalanine, the CDR3 comprises 15 residues. The read is trimmed to its CDR3 DNA, 45 bases read in frame from base 1.